These 13 T cell receptor beta chains originate from one sample sequenced in a study of long-term antiretroviral therapy in people with HIV. Runs used v3.0 of the immunoSEQ assay and were done at survey level. Data came from immunoSEQ multiplex PCR; TCRdb stores just in-frame clones and leaves some out. Here the sample spans nearly 25,000 clones, approximately 82% being singletons. The material was unsorted PBMCs, obtained 3 years after starting antiretroviral therapy. These receptors were taken from a man aged 45-60 years with HIV.

Details on this clone: The junction shows a germline mismatch at one end, possibly a read error. The chain carries TRBV27 and TRBJ1-2, with D possibly matching TRBD1 (6 bases). The germline gives CDR1 MNHEY, CDR2 SMNVEV (reference sequence). The CDR3 extends over 11 amino acids. The CDR3 DNA follows: TGTGCCAGCAGTTTATCAGGACAGCTCTTCTTC. As protein: CASSLSGQLFF.

V usage is TRBV2 and J usage is TRBJ1-1; a possible D gene is TRBD1 (6 bases). CDR3 length: 14 residues. Germline-derived CDR1 and CDR2 are SNHLY and FYNNEI. Trimming shortened V by 8 bases and J by 5 bases, and 18 bases separated the two germline ends. CDR3 amino acids: CASQEGGAETEAFF. The CDR3, as DNA: TGTGCCAGCCAAGAGGGGGGCGCGGAGACTGAAGCTTTCTTT. The full variable domain, rest sourced from reference TRBV2 and TRBJ1-1, is EPEVTQTPSHQVTQMGQEVILRCVPISNHLYFYWYRQILGQKVEFLVSFYNNEISEKSEIFDDQFSVERPDGSNFTLKIRSTKLEDSAMYFCASQEGGAETEAFFGQGTRLTVV.

The chain links TRBV27 to TRBJ2-5; a possible D gene is TRBD2 (6 bases). Looked up from germline, CDR1 is MNHEY and CDR2 is SMNVEV (reference sequence). Trimming shortened V by 5 bases and J by 4 bases, and 11 bases separated the two germline ends. This CDR3 has 13 amino acids. CDR3 amino acids: CASSTTRGETQYF. The CDR3, as DNA: TGTGCCAGCAGTACGACTAGGGGAGAGACCCAGTACTTC.

This chain connects TRBV30 to TRBJ2-7, with 10 positions matching TRBD1. The CDR3 has 14 residues. V gave up 5 bases and J gave up 2 bases; unmatched junction bases: 6. CDR1 is GTSNPN and CDR2 is SVGIG in the germline V gene (reference sequence). DNA of the CDR3: TGTGCCTGGCGACGGACAGGGGGGACCTACGAGCAGTACTTC. Its translation: CAWRRTGGTYEQYF.

This clone was counted once. This rearrangement joins TRBV19 to TRBJ2-2; D is ambiguous. V shed 3 bases and J shed 0 bases, with 11 bases lying between them. The CDR3 runs 16 residues. Looked up from germline, CDR1 is LNHDA and CDR2 is SQIVND (reference sequence). The CDR3 bases are TGTGCCAGTAGTATCGTAGGAGACACGAACACCGGGGAGCTGTTTTTT. Translation: CASSIVGDTNTGELFF.

Here the CDR3 reads CASSPPRVYSGNTIYF. The CDR3 bases are TGTGCCAGCTCACCACCGCGGGTATACTCTGGAAACACCATATATTTT. The V call is TRBV18, the J call TRBJ1-3; D is unresolved. Germline-derived CDR1 and CDR2 are KGHSH and LQKENI. The CDR3 contains 16 residues. V lost 0 bases and J 0 bases, leaving 9 bases between the germline ends.

This clone appeared a single time. The chain couples TRBV19 to TRBJ2-7, with TRBD2 matching 15 bases. The CDR3 contains 16 residues. Germline V gene lookup returns CDR1 LNHDA and CDR2 SQIVND (reference sequence). J lost 0 bases, V lost 5 bases, and 2 bases had no gene match. CDR3 bases: TGTGCCAGTAGTGCGGGACTAGCGGGGGGCTCCTACGAGCAGTACTTC. Amino acid sequence: CASSAGLAGGSYEQYF.

CDR3 bases: TGTGCCAGCAGCTCCCAGTCGGGCCCCTACGAGCAGTACTTC. Its protein product is CASSSQSGPYEQYF. The rearrangement links TRBV13 to TRBJ2-7; D call uncertain. Trimming cost V 4 bases and J 2 bases, with 12 bases left between them. Looked up from germline, CDR1 is PRHDT and CDR2 is FYEKMQ (reference sequence). This CDR3 is built from 14 residues.

V and J are TRBV5-1 and TRBJ2-2; possible D gene TRBD1, 6 bases. This CDR3 has 15 amino acids. V lost 4 bases, J lost 1 base, and 11 bases lay in between. Germline CDR1 SGHRS, CDR2 YFSETQ. The CDR3 reads CASSPGQKNTGELFF. The CDR3 nucleotides read TGCGCCAGCAGCCCCGGACAGAAGAACACCGGGGAGCTGTTTTTT.

The gene calls are TRBV7-3 and TRBJ2-3, with TRBD2 matching 8 bases. The V gene end was trimmed by 5 bases and the J gene end by 7 bases; junction bases not matched to a gene: 14. The CDR3 has 16 amino acids. Germline CDR1 reads SGHTA; CDR2 reads FQGTGA. The CDR3 spells CASSPSGAGVGNTQYF. DNA of the CDR3: TGTGCCAGCAGCCCGAGCGGAGCGGGGGTCGGGAATACGCAGTATTTT.

This rearrangement joins TRBV2 to TRBJ2-7; TRBD1 agrees at 9 bases. The CDR3 is 14 amino acids. The trim removed 4 bases at V and 5 bases at J, leaving 6 bases unmatched. CDR1 SNHLY and CDR2 FYNNEI come from the germline V gene. The CDR3 DNA reads TGTGCCAGCAGTGTTGACAGGGGGTCCAACGAGCAGTACTTC. Residues: CASSVDRGSNEQYF.

The chain links TRBV5-1 to TRBJ2-7; D is unresolved. Trimming took 3 bases from V and 3 from J, leaving 10 bases between them. This CDR3 contains 13 residues. Per germline, CDR1 SGHRS and CDR2 YFSETQ. For the CDR3, the DNA is TGCGCCAGCAGCTCGAATTTACTCTACGAGCAGTACTTC. Translating it yields CASSSNLLYEQYF.

The V and J genes are TRBV9 and TRBJ2-1; TRBD2 might be the D (6 bases). Germline V CDR1 and CDR2: SGDLS, YYNGEE. With 3 bases removed from V and 2 bases from J, the gap between germline ends came to 18 bases. This CDR3 spans 17 amino acids. This CDR3 reads CASSEPPGGAPYNEQFF. CDR3 nucleotides: TGTGCCAGCAGCGAGCCCCCCGGCGGGGCCCCCTACAATGAGCAGTTCTTC.